This T cell receptor beta chain was identified during a study of T cell responses to AZD1222 COVID-19 vaccine (TCRdb year 2021). About the full investigation: AZD1222 recipients whose second dose came at about 4 weeks and those whose second dose came at about 12 weeks were combined into one group, since spike-specific TCR depth and breadth did not differ between the two schedules. TCR sequencing was performed for 230 to 250 trial participants, of whom 207 were given two doses of AZD1222 and about 25 were given two doses of MenACWY control vaccine. Trial participants were enrolled into age subgroups of 18-55, 56-69 and 70-plus years, which contained about 150, 28 and 57 TCR-sequenced participants, respectively. The study at large found these results: CD4 TCRs associated with the vaccine covered the entire spike protein, and the dominant responses were in regions 160-218 and 743-854. After two AZD1222 doses, spike-specific TCR breadth and depth were significantly higher than at day 0 and than in MenACWY recipients. Because no day 14 peak-response samples were available, the repertoires could be characterized only after the peak T cell response. Reportedly, almost half of the unique spike-specific TCRs recognized epitopes lying outside the regions that are mutated in the B.1.351 and B.1.1.7 variants. Conclusions about previously exposed vaccinees are limited because only six or seven AZD1222 recipients were SARS-CoV-2 seropositive at baseline. Participants were mostly white British, with more females than males. The authors suggested clonal diversity may have been underestimated. The 56-69-year group was small, and its depth increase did not reach significance, likely because of low power.

The CDR3 regions of human TCRbeta chains were analyzed by immunosequencing. The original pipeline was this. Repertoire TCRs were checked for matches against a reference library of SARS-CoV-2-specific TCRs that had been generated using the MIRA antigen-specificity platform. Breadth meant the fraction of unique TCRs that were SARS-CoV-2-associated, whereas depth meant the fraction of total T cells that were SARS-CoV-2-associated. Using the MIRA data, each spike-specific TCR was mapped to the spike region that the TCR reacts to and placed in a CD4 or CD8 class. Log10-transformed breadth and depth values were compared by one-way ANOVA with Sidak's multiple comparisons tests. The table comes from immuneACCESS by way of TCRdb, which keeps in-frame sequences with V and J called. Part of the clones is missing from these tables; in studies checked, under half for an unresolved V gene and the rest for unknown reasons. The V and J calls and clone size were taken over from that table, and D and trimming were inferred from the DNA. The sample table lists roughly 160,000 clones, 75% to 90% of them with a count of one. 6.9% of the sample goes to the ten largest clones.

With regard to this clone: The target of this receptor is not known. No much larger clone exists at a distance of one base, and base qualities are not known.

Sample time point, as interpreted from the label and publication: baseline before first vaccination. Vaccinee samples were obtained from the UK trials COV001 and COV002, which included a single-blind randomized controlled phase 2/3 trial of AZD1222 (ChAdOx1 nCoV-19) in healthy adults. For TCRbeta chain sequencing, PBMC samples were collected from trial participants at day 0 and at day 28 after the second dose. CDR1 and CDR2 (KGHDR, SFDVKD) derive from the germline V gene. CDR3 length: 12 amino acids, cysteine to phenylalanine. The DNA shown is the 36-base CDR3, in frame from base 1. Trimming removed 8 bases from V and 3 bases from J, leaving 9 bases between the germline ends.

Recombination connected TRBV24-1 to TRBJ2-5; no D gene can be assigned with confidence. Material: peripheral blood, obtained on day 0 of AZD1222 vaccination. This TCR came from an adult in good health. The DNA sequence is given as TGTGCCACCACCCGACTTGAAGAGACCCAGTACTTC. Translated, this is CATTRLEETQYF.